Listed below are T cell receptor beta chains from one sample, sequenced in a study of CXCR3-negative and CXCR3-positive naive CD8 T cells. With the 5' RACE reads reprocessed, TCRdb shows one record per CDR3 protein and no DNA. Recorded for this sample: under 110,000 distinct CDR3 sequences. Sequencing was performed on naive CXCR3+ CD8+ T cells from blood. The receptors stem from a human donor in good health. Some clones in this sample may be carry-over from other donors' samples. Each CDR3 is given with its conserved first and last residue.

V gene: TRBV29-1
J gene: TRBJ1-1
CDR3 protein: CSVTWMNTEAFF

V gene: TRBV12-3/TRBV12-4
J gene: TRBJ2-1
CDR3 protein: CASSLGAGGSEQYF

V gene: TRBV7-3
J gene: TRBJ2-3
CDR3 protein: CASSIGTSGDTDTQYF

V gene: TRBV27
J gene: TRBJ2-1
CDR3 protein: CASSYPGLAENEQFF

V gene: TRBV11-2
J gene: TRBJ1-1
CDR3 protein: CASTSRAGNTEAFF

V gene: TRBV6-5
J gene: TRBJ2-7
CDR3 protein: CASTSTVYEQYF

V gene: TRBV29-1
J gene: TRBJ2-1
CDR3 protein: CSVKIVDEQFF

V gene: TRBV4-2
J gene: TRBJ2-7
CDR3 protein: CASSQEAAEGTYEQYF

V gene: TRBV29-1
J gene: TRBJ2-1
CDR3 protein: CSAQQGTLEQFF

V gene: TRBV6-5
J gene: TRBJ1-2
CDR3 protein: CASSMDSGYGYTF

V gene: TRBV29-1
J gene: TRBJ1-2
CDR3 protein: CSVEQGAGYGYTF

V gene: TRBV7-6
J gene: TRBJ2-1
CDR3 protein: CASSATDLAGGLNYYNEQFF

V gene: TRBV28
J gene: TRBJ2-5
CDR3 protein: CASRPGSNAETQYF

V gene: TRBV7-3
J gene: TRBJ2-1
CDR3 protein: CASSIDLFGEQFF

V gene: TRBV7-9
J gene: TRBJ2-7
CDR3 protein: CASSLVTGSEQYF

V gene: TRBV27
J gene: TRBJ2-7
CDR3 protein: CASSYGGTYEQYF

V gene: TRBV5-5
J gene: TRBJ2-5
CDR3 protein: CASSLGQANQETQYF

V gene: TRBV27
J gene: TRBJ1-5
CDR3 protein: CASSLSGRGQDQPQHF

V gene: TRBV5-1
J gene: TRBJ1-3
CDR3 protein: CASSLAEGNTIYF

V gene: TRBV2
J gene: TRBJ1-1
CDR3 protein: CASSGGLGAGGTEAFF

V gene: TRBV7-6
J gene: TRBJ1-1
CDR3 protein: CASSLGTAMNTEAFF

V gene: TRBV5-1
J gene: TRBJ2-1
CDR3 protein: CASSLELAGFNEQFF

V gene: TRBV6-2/TRBV6-3
J gene: TRBJ1-2
CDR3 protein: CASSYSLVGSAYGYTF

V gene: TRBV30
J gene: TRBJ2-5
CDR3 protein: CASDLAGEGETQYF

V gene: TRBV5-1
J gene: TRBJ1-1
CDR3 protein: CASSLTGVRTEAFF

V gene: TRBV20-1
J gene: TRBJ2-2
CDR3 protein: CSARRGGRDTGELFF

V gene: TRBV12-3/TRBV12-4
J gene: TRBJ2-1
CDR3 protein: CASSFFEGVNNEQFF

V gene: TRBV20-1
J gene: TRBJ1-5
CDR3 protein: CSARVRGGLNQPQHF

V gene: TRBV11-3
J gene: TRBJ2-1
CDR3 protein: CASSPGPLNEQFF

V gene: TRBV27
J gene: TRBJ1-1
CDR3 protein: CASSLEGGLDEAFF

V gene: TRBV6-2/TRBV6-3
J gene: TRBJ1-2
CDR3 protein: CASSPAPSRGLGGYTF

V gene: TRBV4-3
J gene: TRBJ1-1
CDR3 protein: CASSQDRADEAFF

V gene: TRBV7-9
J gene: TRBJ2-1
CDR3 protein: CASSPPIAGRRHEQFF

V gene: TRBV12-3/TRBV12-4
J gene: TRBJ1-2
CDR3 protein: CASTPQALDGYTF

V gene: TRBV13
J gene: TRBJ2-1
CDR3 protein: CASSLGGTGTYNEQFF

V gene: TRBV11-2
J gene: TRBJ2-1
CDR3 protein: CASSLGYDNEKFF

V gene: TRBV28
J gene: TRBJ2-7
CDR3 protein: CASSNQGAILLGSEQYF

V gene: TRBV29-1
J gene: TRBJ1-2
CDR3 protein: CSVDVGGAGSVAGYTF

V gene: TRBV29-1
J gene: TRBJ2-1
CDR3 protein: CSEIRGNEQFF

V gene: TRBV5-5
J gene: TRBJ2-6
CDR3 protein: CASSLSRQSLSGANVLTF

V gene: TRBV4-1
J gene: TRBJ2-1
CDR3 protein: CASSQDLGQGWNEQFF

V gene: TRBV7-8
J gene: TRBJ2-1
CDR3 protein: CASSLNQGEQFF

V gene: TRBV7-2
J gene: TRBJ2-7
CDR3 protein: CASSLGDPSYEQYF

V gene: TRBV7-6
J gene: TRBJ2-1
CDR3 protein: CASSLPGPLNEQFF

V gene: TRBV18
J gene: TRBJ1-4
CDR3 protein: CASSPDRLPEKLFF

V gene: TRBV12-3/TRBV12-4
J gene: TRBJ2-7
CDR3 protein: CASNPVGSDEQYF

V gene: TRBV6-2/TRBV6-3
J gene: TRBJ1-2
CDR3 protein: CASGTGTLANYGYTF

V gene: TRBV6-2/TRBV6-3
J gene: TRBJ2-7
CDR3 protein: CASSYSPGVASYEQYF

V gene: TRBV4-1
J gene: TRBJ1-1
CDR3 protein: CASSQEAGDREAFF